This TCR beta chain appears in the sequencing data of a study of T cell changes during pregnancy in multiple sclerosis. Some clones are missing from TCRdb's copy, which holds only in-frame ones; the method was immunoSEQ multiplex PCR. The repertoire holds around 33,000 clones, with around nine tenths as singletons. Per germline, CDR1 SGHVS and CDR2 FNYEAQ. V was clipped by 2 bases and J by 4 bases; unmatched bases: 4. The CDR3 has 14 residues. This specimen was CD8+ T cells from peripheral blood mononuclear cells, taken before pregnancy. The chain has TRBV7-6 and TRBJ2-7, with 8 bases identical to TRBD1. This receptor was taken from a female donor with multiple sclerosis, enrolled in a pregnancy study. CDR3 in amino acids: CASSLFTGGYEQYF. The DNA for the CDR3 is TGTGCCAGCAGCTTATTTACAGGGGGGTACGAGCAGTACTTC. Full variable domain (outside the CDR3, taken from reference TRBV7-6 and TRBJ2-7): GAGVSQSPRYKVTKRGQDVALRCDPISGHVSLYWYRQALGQGPEFLTYFNYEAQQDKSGLPNDRFSAERPEGSISTLTIQRTEQRDSAMYRCASSLFTGGYEQYFGPGTRLTVT.